This section outlines one T cell receptor beta chain sequence together with its context. Its antigen is not identified. The sample originates from a study of siplizumab effects on memory and regulatory T cells. Regarding the study as a whole: Under siplizumab, alloreactive sequences traced to unstimulated CD4+ memory cells were significantly reduced. Just a small share of alloreactive clones was traced back to unstimulated subsets.

Sequencing used immunoSEQ multiplex PCR; TCRdb keeps in-frame clones, though not all of them. The sample lists some 73,000 clones; 93% were seen once. CDR1 and CDR2 (germline): LNHDA, SQIVND (reference sequence). V lost 6 bases and J 1 base, leaving 10 bases between the germline ends. CDR3 length equals 14 residues. This TCR came from a human donor in good health. The sequencing input was CD8+ T cells sorted from blood. This rearrangement joins TRBV19 to TRBJ1-5; D might be TRBD1 (5 bases). The CDR3 loop reads CASRWGRSNQPQHF. CDR3 in DNA: TGTGCCAGTAGATGGGGGAGGAGCAATCAGCCCCAGCATTTT.